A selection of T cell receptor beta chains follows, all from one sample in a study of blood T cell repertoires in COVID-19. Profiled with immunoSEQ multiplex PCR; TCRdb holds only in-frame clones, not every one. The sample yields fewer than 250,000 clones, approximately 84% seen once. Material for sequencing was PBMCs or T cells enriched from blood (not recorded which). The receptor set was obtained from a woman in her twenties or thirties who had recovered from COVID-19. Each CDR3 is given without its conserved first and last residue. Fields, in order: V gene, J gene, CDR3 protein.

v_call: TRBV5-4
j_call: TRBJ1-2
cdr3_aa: ASSQTNRARGYT

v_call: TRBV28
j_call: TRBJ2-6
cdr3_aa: ASSPGQPGANVLT

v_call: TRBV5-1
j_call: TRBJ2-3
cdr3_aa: ASSLDGQGTTDTQY

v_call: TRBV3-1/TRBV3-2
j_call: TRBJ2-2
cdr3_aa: ASSQGRRGRGGELF

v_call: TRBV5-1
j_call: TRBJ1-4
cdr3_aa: ASSSGQGGNEKLF

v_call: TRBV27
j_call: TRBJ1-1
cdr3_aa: ASSLYTGMNTEAF

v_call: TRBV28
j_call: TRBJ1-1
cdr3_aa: ASSLLTVTEAF

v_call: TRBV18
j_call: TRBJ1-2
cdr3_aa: ASSPGQGEGNGYT

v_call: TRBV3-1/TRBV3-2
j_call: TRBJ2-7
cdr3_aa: ASSQEGTGPYEQY

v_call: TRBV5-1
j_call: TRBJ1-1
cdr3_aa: ASSLRDRGTEAF

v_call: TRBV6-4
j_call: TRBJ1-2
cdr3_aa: ASSQDSQTPYGYT

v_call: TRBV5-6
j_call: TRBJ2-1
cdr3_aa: ASSLASRAGGFGQF

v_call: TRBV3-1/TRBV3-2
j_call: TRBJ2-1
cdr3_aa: ASSQGPGYNEQF

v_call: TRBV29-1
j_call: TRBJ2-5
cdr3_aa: SVGSLSGGEY

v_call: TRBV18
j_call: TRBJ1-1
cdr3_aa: ASSPYGGMNTEAF

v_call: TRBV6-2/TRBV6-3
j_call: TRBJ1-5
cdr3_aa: ASSSALQGPNQPQH